The rows below give T cell receptor beta chains drawn from one sample of a study of Ad26.COV2.S vaccination and SARS-CoV-2 variants. Produced via immunoSEQ multiplex PCR; TCRdb's table is partial and in-frame only. The table has about 280,000 clones, about 90% seen once; the top ten hold around 3%. The input for sequencing was peripheral blood, taken in a trial of Ad26.COV2.S vaccine versus placebo. The receptors were gathered from a person between 18 and 60 years old who received the Ad26.COV2.S COVID-19 vaccine or a placebo. CDR3s leave out the opening cysteine and the closing phenylalanine or tryptophan. Fields, in order: V gene, J gene, CDR3 protein.

TRBV3-1/TRBV3-2	TRBJ2-5	ASSHGGSKETQY
TRBV4-1	TRBJ2-3	ASSQAALWSTDTQY
TRBV12-3/TRBV12-4	TRBJ1-1	ASRGLYTEAF
TRBV4-3	TRBJ1-3	ASSQDPTGYRNTIY
TRBV2	TRBJ2-1	ASSGVNEQF
TRBV7-9	TRBJ2-7	ASSLVSGAASYEQY
TRBV10-3	TRBJ2-3	AISEPPGLAETDTQY
TRBV6-5	TRBJ2-3	ASSLYSDTEPDTQY
TRBV19	TRBJ1-2	ASSIEGFRDGYT
TRBV6-6	TRBJ1-5	ASRSPGGLEQPQH
TRBV19	TRBJ2-3	ASSRGQGRTDTQY
TRBV23-1	TRBJ2-7	ASSQGRAYEQY
TRBV5-1	TRBJ2-5	ASSLSGSPQETQY